This TCR beta chain is drawn from a study of blood T cell repertoires in COVID-19. Study-level information: Samples representing acute and convalescent COVID-19 were sourced from the United States, Italy and Spain. PBMCs, B-cell-depleted T cells, or T cells were the source of the cDNA or gDNA that made up the material.

In the authors' methods: For nucleated cells, counts were estimated from reference gene primer amplification. The method was immunoSEQ multiplex PCR; TCRdb's version includes in-frame clones alone and lacks a portion of them. V and J calls and clone size follow that table, whereas D and trimming were derived from the DNA. The profile shows 100,000 to 150,000 clones, roughly 83% of them singletons. This clonotype was sampled from a human donor in a cohort sampled during active COVID-19. Sequences were obtained from peripheral blood.

The chain's CDR3 is CASSTYNPDRGFFF. CDR3 bases: TGTGCCAGTAGTACATACAACCCGGACAGGGGTTTTTTCTTT. The V call is TRBV19, the J call TRBJ1-1; 9 bases fit TRBD1. The V gene end was trimmed by 4 bases and the J gene end by 13 bases; junction bases not matched to a gene: 13. The length of the CDR3 is 14 residues. Germline-derived CDR1 and CDR2 are LNHDA and SQIVND (reference sequence).